The T cell receptor (beta chain) under discussion was sequenced for a study of identical twins. TCRdb re-called the 5' RACE reads through MiXCR, storing one row per CDR3 protein. The profile shows 450,000 or so distinct CDR3 sequences, roughly an eighth of them singletons. Looked up from germline, CDR1 is SGHRS and CDR2 is YFSETQ. CDR3 length: 14 residues. The V end lost 3 bases, the J end lost 8 bases, and 14 bases lay between the germline ends. This clonotype was counted at least ten times. The sample also formed part of further work on yellow fever vaccine responses in identical twins.

V usage is TRBV5-1 and J usage is TRBJ1-4; a possible D gene is TRBD1 (6 bases). The sequenced material came from CD4+ T cells sorted from blood. This receptor was taken from a woman aged 18-29 years in good health. The CDR3 is CASSSQGKGEKLFF. In nucleotides, the CDR3 is TGCGCCAGCAGCTCACAGGGTAAAGGAGAAAAACTGTTTTTT. The whole variable domain, filled in from reference TRBV5-1 and TRBJ1-4, reads KAGVTQTPRYLIKTRGQQVTLSCSPISGHRSVSWYQQTPGQGLQFLFEYFSETQRNKGNFPGRFSGRQFSNSRSEMNVSTLELGDSALYLCASSSQGKGEKLFFGSGTQLSVL.